The T cell receptor beta chain under discussion was sequenced for a study of blood T cell repertoires in COVID-19. The ends were cut back, 3 bases at V and 6 bases at J, with 12 bases in the middle. CDR1 is LGHDT, CDR2 YNNKEL, per germline (reference sequence). This CDR3 is 14 amino acids long. The table came from immunoSEQ multiplex PCR; TCRdb's copy has only in-frame clones and leaves some out. The sample carries almost 400,000 clones, about nine tenths recorded once. The V gene is TRBV3-1 (or the pseudogene TRBV3-2), the J gene TRBJ1-5; maybe TRBD1 (5 bases). Material for sequencing was PBMCs or T cells enriched from blood (not recorded which). This clonotype originated in a woman in her thirties who had recovered from COVID-19. This CDR3 reads CASSHGDGGQPQHF. As DNA, the CDR3 is TGTGCCAGCAGCCATGGGGACGGGGGTCAGCCCCAGCATTTT.